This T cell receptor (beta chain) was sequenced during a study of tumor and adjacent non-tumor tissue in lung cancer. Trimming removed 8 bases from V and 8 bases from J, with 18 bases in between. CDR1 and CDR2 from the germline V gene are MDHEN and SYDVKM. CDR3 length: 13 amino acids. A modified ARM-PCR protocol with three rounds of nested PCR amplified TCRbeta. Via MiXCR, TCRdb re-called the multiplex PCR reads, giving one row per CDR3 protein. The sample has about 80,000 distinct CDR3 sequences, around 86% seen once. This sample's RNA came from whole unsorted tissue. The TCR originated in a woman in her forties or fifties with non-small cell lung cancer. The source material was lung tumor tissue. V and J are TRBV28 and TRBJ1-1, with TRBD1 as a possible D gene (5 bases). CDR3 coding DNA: TGTGCCAGCCACAACAACGGGGCGGGGGAAGCTTTCTTT. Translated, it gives CASHNNGAGEAFF.